One sample yielded the 32 T cell receptor beta chains listed below, sequenced in a study of OX40 agonist ivuxolimab in advanced cancers. Sequenced by immunoSEQ multiplex PCR; TCRdb stores in-frame clones only, minus some. The repertoire holds about 19,000 clones, over 75% seen once, with 60% to 65% in the top ten. The specimen was CD4+ or CD8+ T cells sorted from blood, collected in a trial of the OX40 agonist ivuxolimab. These receptors all come from an adult with an advanced solid tumor such as melanoma, head and neck, liver or kidney cancer.

This chain joins TRBV7-9 and TRBJ2-1; D unclear. The V end lost 1 base, the J end lost 9 bases, and 10 bases lay between the germline ends. CDR3 length equals 13 residues. Germline V gene lookup returns CDR1 SEHNR and CDR2 FQNEAQ (reference sequence). The CDR3 nucleotides are TGTGCCAGCAGCTTAGGCCGTACGACTGAGCAGTTCTTC. The encoded protein is CASSLGRTTEQFF.

In nucleotides, the CDR3 is TGTGCCAGCAGTTTGGCGGGAGTTGGCACAGATACGCAGTATTTT. Translating gives CASSLAGVGTDTQYF. V usage is TRBV28 and J usage is TRBJ2-3, with 7 positions matching TRBD2. Looked up from germline, CDR1 is MDHEN and CDR2 is SYDVKM. This CDR3 spans 15 amino acids. The junction had 4 bases not matched to a gene; V was cut back by 3 bases and J by 1 base.

The chain is built from TRBV27 and TRBJ1-2; a weak D match, TRBD1 (5 bases). Germline values: CDR1 MNHEY, CDR2 SMNVEV (reference sequence). The ends were cut back, 7 bases at V and 6 bases at J, with 15 bases in the middle. The CDR3 is 13 amino acids. DNA for the CDR3: TGTGCCAGCAAAATGGGGGGGTCCGATGGCTACACCTTC. It is translated as CASKMGGSDGYTF.

The V gene is TRBV5-1, the J gene TRBJ2-1; 7 nucleotides match TRBD2. The V and J ends lost 4 bases and 5 bases, in that order; junction bases with no gene match: 6. Germline V gene data show CDR1 as SGHRS and CDR2 as YFSETQ. The CDR3 loop spans 14 amino acids. Here the CDR3 reads CASSIGTNNNEQFF. The CDR3 DNA reads as TGCGCCAGCAGCATAGGGACTAACAACAATGAGCAGTTCTTC. Drawing the rest from reference TRBV5-1 and TRBJ2-1, the complete variable domain is KAGVTQTPRYLIKTRGQQVTLSCSPISGHRSVSWYQQTPGQGLQFLFEYFSETQRNKGNFPGRFSGRQFSNSRSEMNVSTLELGDSALYLCASSIGTNNNEQFFGPGTRLTVL.

The V and J genes are TRBV5-4 and TRBJ1-1, with D hard to call. The V end was cut by 2 bases, the J end by 5 bases, with 10 bases between. This CDR3 spans 13 amino acids. Germline CDR1 is SGHNT and CDR2 is YYREEE (reference sequence). In DNA, the CDR3 is TGTGCCAGCAGCTTCCTCGGAGGGACTGAAGCTTTCTTT. It encodes CASSFLGGTEAFF.

The chain has TRBV11-2 and TRBJ2-7; TRBD2 agrees at 7 bases. Unmatched junction bases numbered 6, after V lost 5 bases and J lost 8 bases. Germline CDR1 is SGHAT and CDR2 is FQNNGV. CDR3 length equals 12 residues. CDR3 in DNA: TGTGCCAGCAGCCACCTAGCGGTTCAGCAGTACTTC. Its translation: CASSHLAVQQYF.

The genes are TRBV9 and TRBJ2-1; TRBD2 aligns across 7 bases. Germline V lookup: CDR1 SGDLS, CDR2 YYNGEE. CDR3 length: 15 amino acids. V dropped 5 bases and J dropped 2; count of bases not matched to a gene: 7. The CDR3 region has the DNA TGTGCCAGCAGTATAAGCGGGGAACCCTACAATGAGCAGTTCTTC. Amino acids: CASSISGEPYNEQFF.

CDR3 in DNA: TGTGCCACCAGCCCTCGGACAACCTACAATGAGCAGTTCTTC. Translating gives CATSPRTTYNEQFF. This chain links TRBV15 with TRBJ2-1, with D maybe TRBD1 (5 bases). This CDR3 is built from 14 residues. The germline V gene has CDR1 LNHNV and CDR2 YYDKDF (reference sequence). Trimming left V 5 bases short and J 2 bases short, with 10 bases between.

The V call is TRBV2, the J call TRBJ1-1; D is ambiguous. This CDR3 contains 12 residues. V was clipped by 4 bases and J by 7 bases, with 10 bases between them. The germline V gene has CDR1 SNHLY and CDR2 FYNNEI. The CDR3 reads CASSGPGFEAFF. The CDR3 bases are TGTGCCAGCAGTGGGCCGGGGTTTGAAGCTTTCTTT.

The CDR3 spells CASGTTNTEAFF. For the CDR3, the DNA is TGTGCCAGCGGGACAACGAACACTGAAGCTTTCTTT. The chain carries TRBV13 and TRBJ1-1, with D perhaps matching TRBD1 (6 bases). V lost 8 bases to trimming and J lost 1 base, with 8 bases between them. Looked up from germline, CDR1 is PRHDT and CDR2 is FYEKMQ (reference sequence). The CDR3 runs to 12 residues.

The chain couples TRBV6-1 to TRBJ2-5; unclear D gene. The CDR3 is made up of 14 amino acids. Deletions cut 0 bases from V and 7 bases from J, with 12 bases between. In germline, CDR1 is MNHNS, CDR2 SASEGT. CDR3: CASSEARNDRTQYF. The CDR3 bases are TGTGCCAGCAGTGAAGCGCGGAATGATCGGACCCAGTACTTC.

V usage is TRBV27 and J usage is TRBJ2-7, with TRBD2 identical over 11 bases. Germline V CDR1 and CDR2: MNHEY, SMNVEV (reference sequence). J was trimmed by 5 bases and V by 0 bases; bases with no gene match: 3. The CDR3 has 15 residues. CDR3 nucleotides: TGTGCCAGCAGTTTATCACTAGCGGGAGTCCACGAGCAGTACTTC. Protein sequence: CASSLSLAGVHEQYF.

The V gene is TRBV18, the J gene TRBJ1-2; D possibly corresponds to TRBD1 (6 bases). The V end was cut by 3 bases, the J end by 2 bases, with 19 bases between. The length of the CDR3 is 17 residues. The germline CDR1 and CDR2 sequences are KGHSH and LQKENI. The CDR3 loop is CASSPVGGQQANYGYTF. CDR3 coding DNA: TGTGCCAGCTCACCCGTGGGCGGACAGCAAGCGAACTATGGCTACACCTTC. The entire variable domain, with the rest obtained from reference TRBV18 and TRBJ1-2, is as follows: NAGVMQNPRHLVRRRGQEARLRCSPMKGHSHVYWYRQLPEEGLKFMVYLQKENIIDESGMPKERFSAEFPKEGPSILRIQQVVRGDSAAYFCASSPVGGQQANYGYTFGSGTRLTVV.

The sample holds one count of this clone. The CDR3 nucleotides are TGTGCCAGCAGCGTAACTCATGGGGGGAGCACAGATACGCAGTATTTT. It is translated as CASSVTHGGSTDTQYF. J is TRBJ2-3 and V is TRBV9; D may be TRBD2 (6 bases). The CDR3 loop spans 16 amino acids. In germline, CDR1 is SGDLS, CDR2 YYNGEE. Trimming removed 1 base from V and 0 bases from J, with 12 bases in between.

The chain uses TRBV7-9 and TRBJ2-7; weak D call: TRBD1 (6 bases). The germline V gene encodes CDR1 SEHNR and CDR2 FQNEAQ (reference sequence). The ends were cut back, 3 bases at V and 0 bases at J, with 9 bases in the middle. The CDR3 totals 14 residues. The CDR3 DNA reads as TGTGCCAGCAGCTTTGCAGGGGCCTCCTACGAGCAGTACTTC. Its translation: CASSFAGASYEQYF. The whole variable domain, filled in from reference TRBV7-9 and TRBJ2-7, reads DTGVSQNPRHKITKRGQNVTFRCDPISEHNRLYWYRQTLGQGPEFLTYFQNEAQLEKSRLLSDRFSAERPKGSFSTLEIQRTEQGDSAMYLCASSFAGASYEQYFGPGTRLTVT.

The genes are TRBV28 and TRBJ2-7, with a weak D call TRBD2 (7 bases). The germline gives CDR1 MDHEN, CDR2 SYDVKM. CDR3 length equals 12 residues. Trimming shortened V by 8 bases and J by 4 bases, and 12 bases separated the two germline ends. The CDR3 region has the DNA TGTGCCAGCCACAGGGAGGGATACGAGCAGTACTTC. This encodes CASHREGYEQYF.

This clone was counted a single time. This chain links TRBV7-6 with TRBJ2-1; 10 nucleotides line up with TRBD2. The CDR3 runs 15 residues. The V segment lost 5 bases and the J segment 8 bases; nucleotides outside the gene matches: 9. Germline V CDR1 and CDR2: SGHVS, FNYEAQ. CDR3 sequence reads: CASSVDSGRTDEQFF. The CDR3 DNA reads TGTGCCAGCAGCGTCGATAGCGGGAGGACTGATGAGCAGTTCTTC.

V is TRBV27 and J is TRBJ2-1, with D tentatively TRBD1 or TRBD2 (5 bases each). CDR3 size: 15 residues. V lost 8 bases, J lost 0 bases, and 14 bases lay in between. Germline V gene lookup returns CDR1 MNHEY and CDR2 SMNVEV (reference sequence). CDR3 region: CASCIGTPSYNEQFF. The CDR3 bases are TGTGCCAGCTGCATAGGGACCCCCTCCTACAATGAGCAGTTCTTC.

The CDR3 coding sequence is TGTGCCAGCAGCTCAAGGAGCTCCTACGAGCAGTACTTC. It encodes CASSSRSSYEQYF. This chain uses TRBV11-3 with TRBJ2-7; D remains unclear. CDR1 and CDR2 (germline): SGHNT, YENEEA. This CDR3 contains 13 residues. V was clipped by 4 bases and J by 0 bases, with 7 bases between them.

CDR3 DNA sequence: TGCGCCAGCAGCTCAGACGGAGGGGATCAGCCCCAGCATTTT. Translation gives CASSSDGGDQPQHF. The genes are TRBV4-1 and TRBJ1-5; perhaps TRBD1 as D (5 bases). The germline gives CDR1 MGHRA, CDR2 YSYEKL. This CDR3 has 14 residues. Trimming left V 5 bases short and J 5 bases short, with 13 bases between.

The J gene is TRBJ1-2, the V gene TRBV7-9; no clear D gene. From germline, CDR1 is SEHNR and CDR2 FQNEAQ (reference sequence). The CDR3 extends over 11 amino acids. V was shortened by 4 bases and J by 7 bases, with 7 bases between the two germline ends. The CDR3 region has the DNA TGTGCCAGCAGCTCATTGAGTGGCTACACCTTC. Translated, it gives CASSSLSGYTF.

This clone came up a few times. This chain uses TRBV7-9 with TRBJ2-7; 9 nucleotides match TRBD1. The CDR3 extends over 14 amino acids. The germline V gene has CDR1 SEHNR and CDR2 FQNEAQ (reference sequence). J gave up 5 bases and V 5 bases, and 7 bases lay outside the gene matches. The CDR3 DNA is TGTGCCAGCAGCGAGCGGGACAGGGCACACGAGCAGTACTTC. This sequence encodes CASSERDRAHEQYF.

J is TRBJ2-7 and V is TRBV28; 8 nucleotides agree with TRBD1. The CDR3 length is 14 residues. Germline V gives CDR1 MDHEN, CDR2 SYDVKM. The V and J ends lost 9 bases and 3 bases, in that order; junction bases with no gene match: 10. The CDR3 region has the DNA TGTGCCAGTACAACCGGGACAGGATTCTACGAGCAGTACTTC. It codes for CASTTGTGFYEQYF. The variable domain in full, with the rest retrieved from reference TRBV28 and TRBJ2-7, is DVKVTQSSRYLVKRTGEKVFLECVQDMDHENMFWYRQDPGLGLRLIYFSYDVKMKEKGDIPEGYSVSREKKERFSLILESASTNQTSMYLCASTTGTGFYEQYFGPGTRLTVT.

This chain connects TRBV28 to TRBJ2-6; D is unclear. The CDR3 consists of 13 residues. Trimming stripped 5 bases from V and 4 bases from J, with 6 bases between. Germline-derived CDR1 and CDR2 are MDHEN and SYDVKM. The CDR3 coding sequence is TGTGCCAGCAGTCAGGCCGGGGCCAACGTCCTGACTTTC. This sequence encodes CASSQAGANVLTF.

The V call is TRBV7-9, the J call TRBJ2-2, with D unclear. This CDR3 spans 16 amino acids. Germline V lookup: CDR1 SEHNR, CDR2 FQNEAQ (reference sequence). Trimming took off 3 bases at V and 2 bases at J, with 13 bases between the two ends. CDR3 sequence reads: CASSFPGSPNTGELFF. The CDR3 DNA sequence: TGTGCCAGCAGCTTTCCCGGCTCCCCCAACACCGGGGAGCTGTTTTTT.

The J gene is TRBJ2-7, the V gene TRBV11-3, with a possible D match to TRBD1 (6 bases). The germline gives CDR1 SGHNT, CDR2 YENEEA. Trimming cost V 3 bases and J 6 bases, with 12 bases left between them. The CDR3 covers 13 residues. The CDR3 here is CASSFSLGGEQYF. DNA for the CDR3: TGTGCCAGCAGCTTTTCTTTAGGGGGCGAGCAGTACTTC.

The genes are TRBV5-3 and TRBJ2-5; no definite D call. TRBV5-3 is reported as an ORF; its role is uncertain. Trimming removed 4 bases from V and 4 bases from J, with 2 bases in between. The CDR3 extends over 10 amino acids. The CDR3 reads CARSIETQYF. CDR3 nucleotides: TGTGCCAGAAGCATAGAGACCCAGTACTTC.

The CDR3 spells CASSQKVYLQGVSYNEQFF. The CDR3 DNA is TGCGCCAGCAGCCAAAAAGTATACTTACAGGGGGTATCCTACAATGAGCAGTTCTTC. V usage is TRBV4-1 and J usage is TRBJ2-1, with 8 bases identical to TRBD1. CDR3 length: 19 residues. Losses at the gene ends were 2 bases for V and 1 base for J; bases not matched to a gene: 13. CDR1 and CDR2 (germline): MGHRA, YSYEKL.

This clone occurred once. The chain joins TRBV7-8 to TRBJ2-7, with 7 bases identical to TRBD1. Germline CDR1 and CDR2: SGHVS and FQNEAQ. V lost 1 base and J lost 3; bases outside the gene matches: 3. The CDR3 is 14 amino acids. The DNA for the CDR3 is TGTGCCAGCAGCTTAGATGGGACAGACTACGAGCAGTACTTC. Residues: CASSLDGTDYEQYF.

CDR3 coding DNA: TGCGCCAGCAGACCCAACACCGGGGAGCTGTTTTTT. Translating it yields CASRPNTGELFF. The genes are TRBV5-1 and TRBJ2-2; D is ambiguous. CDR1 is SGHRS and CDR2 is YFSETQ in the germline V gene. The CDR3 sequence is 12 residues long. Trimming removed 5 bases from V and 2 bases from J, with 4 bases in between.

V gene TRBV2 combines with J gene TRBJ2-7; D may be TRBD2 (5 bases). V was shortened by 6 bases and J by 3 bases, with 12 bases between the two germline ends. The CDR3 sequence is 13 residues long. Germline values: CDR1 SNHLY, CDR2 FYNNEI. CDR3 sequence (DNA): TGTGCCAGCAGGGCTACGGGGTTCTACGAGCAGTACTTC. Amino acids: CASRATGFYEQYF. The whole variable domain, filled in from reference TRBV2 and TRBJ2-7, reads EPEVTQTPSHQVTQMGQEVILRCVPISNHLYFYWYRQILGQKVEFLVSFYNNEISEKSEIFDDQFSVERPDGSNFTLKIRSTKLEDSAMYFCASRATGFYEQYFGPGTRLTVT.

The V gene is TRBV27, the J gene TRBJ2-7, with TRBD1 matching over 8 bases. Germline V gene lookup returns CDR1 MNHEY and CDR2 SMNVEV (reference sequence). The CDR3 has 13 residues. The ends lost 5 bases at V and 3 bases at J; junction bases unmatched: 3. The CDR3 sequence: CASSTGQGYEQYF. CDR3 bases: TGTGCCAGCAGTACCGGACAGGGCTACGAGCAGTACTTC.